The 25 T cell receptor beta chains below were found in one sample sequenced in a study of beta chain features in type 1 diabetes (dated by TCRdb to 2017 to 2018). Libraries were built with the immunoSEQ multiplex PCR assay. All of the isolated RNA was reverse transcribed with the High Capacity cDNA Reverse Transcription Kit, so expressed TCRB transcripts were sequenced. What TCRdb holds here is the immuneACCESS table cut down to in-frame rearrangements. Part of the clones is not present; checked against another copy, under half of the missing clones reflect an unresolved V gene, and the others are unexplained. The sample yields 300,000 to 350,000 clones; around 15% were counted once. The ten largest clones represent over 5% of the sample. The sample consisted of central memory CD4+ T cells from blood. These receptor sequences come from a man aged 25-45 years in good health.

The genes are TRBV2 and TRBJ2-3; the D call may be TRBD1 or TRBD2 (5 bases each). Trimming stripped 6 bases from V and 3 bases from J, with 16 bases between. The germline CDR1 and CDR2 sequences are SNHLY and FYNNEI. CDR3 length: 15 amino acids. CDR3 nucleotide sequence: TGTGCCAGCAGGCCCCGAGGGGATCTAACAGATACGCAGTATTTT. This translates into CASRPRGDLTDTQYF.

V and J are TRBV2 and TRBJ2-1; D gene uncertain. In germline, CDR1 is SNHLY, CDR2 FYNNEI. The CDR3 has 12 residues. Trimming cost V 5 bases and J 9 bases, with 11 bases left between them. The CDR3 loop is CASSLSPSEQFF. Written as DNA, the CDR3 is TGTGCCAGCAGTTTAAGTCCCAGTGAGCAGTTCTTC.

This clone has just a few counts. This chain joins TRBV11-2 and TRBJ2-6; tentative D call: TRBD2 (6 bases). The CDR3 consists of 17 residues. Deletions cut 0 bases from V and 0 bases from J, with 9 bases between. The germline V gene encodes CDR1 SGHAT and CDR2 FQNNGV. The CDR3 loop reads CASSLDSGFSGANVLTF. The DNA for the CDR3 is TGTGCCAGCAGCTTAGATAGCGGCTTCTCTGGGGCCAACGTCCTGACTTTC.

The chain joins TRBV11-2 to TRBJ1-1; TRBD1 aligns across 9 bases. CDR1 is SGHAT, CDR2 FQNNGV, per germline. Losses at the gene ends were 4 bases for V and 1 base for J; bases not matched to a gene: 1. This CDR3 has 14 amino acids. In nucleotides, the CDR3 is TGTGCCAGCAGCTCGGACAGGGGGAACACTGAAGCTTTCTTT. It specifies CASSSDRGNTEAFF.

CDR3 sequence: CASSSETQYF. The DNA of the CDR3 is TGTGCCAGCAGCTCCGAGACCCAGTACTTC. The chain has TRBV5-8 and TRBJ2-5, with unresolved D. The CDR3 contains 10 residues. The V gene's germline CDR1 is SGHTS and CDR2 YDEGEE. The V gene lost 3 bases and the J gene lost 5 bases, with 2 bases spanning the gap. The entire variable domain, with the rest obtained from reference TRBV5-8 and TRBJ2-5, is as follows: EAGVTQSPTHLIKTRGQQATLRCSPISGHTSVYWYQQALGLGLQFLLWYDEGEERNRGNFPPRFSGRQFPNYSSELNVNALELEDSALYLCASSSETQYFGPGTRLLVL.

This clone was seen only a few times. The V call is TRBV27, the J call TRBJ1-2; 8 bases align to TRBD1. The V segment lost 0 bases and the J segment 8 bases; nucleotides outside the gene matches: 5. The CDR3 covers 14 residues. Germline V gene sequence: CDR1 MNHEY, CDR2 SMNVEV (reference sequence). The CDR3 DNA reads TGTGCCAGCAGTTTATCGGACAGGGTGGGCGGCTACACCTTC. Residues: CASSLSDRVGGYTF.

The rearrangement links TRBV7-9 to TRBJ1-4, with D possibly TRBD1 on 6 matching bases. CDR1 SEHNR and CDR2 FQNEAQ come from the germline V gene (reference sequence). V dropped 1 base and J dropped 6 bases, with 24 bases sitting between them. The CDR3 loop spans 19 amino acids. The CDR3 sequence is CASSLDRQARIKPDEKLFF. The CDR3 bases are TGTGCCAGCAGCTTAGACAGACAGGCACGAATAAAACCCGATGAAAAACTGTTTTTT.

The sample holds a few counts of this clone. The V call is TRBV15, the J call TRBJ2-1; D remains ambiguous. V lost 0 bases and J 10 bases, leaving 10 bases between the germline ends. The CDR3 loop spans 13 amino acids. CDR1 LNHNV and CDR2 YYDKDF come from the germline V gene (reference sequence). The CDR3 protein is CATSRDRSLEQFF. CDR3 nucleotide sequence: TGTGCCACCAGCAGAGATAGATCGCTGGAGCAGTTCTTC.

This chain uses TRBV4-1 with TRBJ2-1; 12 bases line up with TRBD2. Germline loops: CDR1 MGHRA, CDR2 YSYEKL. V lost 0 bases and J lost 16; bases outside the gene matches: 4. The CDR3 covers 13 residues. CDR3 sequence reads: CASSQETSGSGFF. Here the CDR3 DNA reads TGCGCCAGCAGCCAAGAGACTAGCGGGAGTGGATTCTTC.

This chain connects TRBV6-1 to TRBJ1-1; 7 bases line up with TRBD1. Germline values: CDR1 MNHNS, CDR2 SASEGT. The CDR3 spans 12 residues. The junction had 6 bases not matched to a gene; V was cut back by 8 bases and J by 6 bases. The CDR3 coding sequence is TGTGCCAGCGACAGGGTTCTATCTGAAGCTTTCTTT. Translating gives CASDRVLSEAFF.

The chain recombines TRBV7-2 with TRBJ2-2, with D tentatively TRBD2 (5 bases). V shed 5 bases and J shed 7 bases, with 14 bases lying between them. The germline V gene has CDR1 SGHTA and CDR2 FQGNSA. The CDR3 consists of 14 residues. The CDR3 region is CASSSSGTFGELFF. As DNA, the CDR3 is TGTGCCAGCAGCAGCAGCGGTACTTTCGGGGAGCTGTTTTTT.

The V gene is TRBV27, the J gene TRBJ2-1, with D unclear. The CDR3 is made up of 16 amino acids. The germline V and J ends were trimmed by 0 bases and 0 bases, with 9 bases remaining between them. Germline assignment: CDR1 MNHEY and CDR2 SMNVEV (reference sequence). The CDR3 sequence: CASSLSQSNSYNEQFF. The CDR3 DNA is TGTGCCAGCAGTTTATCACAGTCGAACTCCTACAATGAGCAGTTCTTC.

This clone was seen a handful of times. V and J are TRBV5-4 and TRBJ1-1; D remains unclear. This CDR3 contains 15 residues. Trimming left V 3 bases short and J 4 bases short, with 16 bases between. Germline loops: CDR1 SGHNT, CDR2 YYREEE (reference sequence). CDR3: CASSSGLIASTEAFF. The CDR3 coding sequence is TGTGCCAGCAGCTCAGGCCTAATAGCTTCCACTGAAGCTTTCTTT.

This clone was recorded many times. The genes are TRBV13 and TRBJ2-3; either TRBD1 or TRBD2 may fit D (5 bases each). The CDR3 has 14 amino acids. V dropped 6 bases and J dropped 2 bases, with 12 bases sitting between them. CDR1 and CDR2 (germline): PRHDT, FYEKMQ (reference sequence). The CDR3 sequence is CASSPRGHTDTQYF. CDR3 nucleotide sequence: TGTGCCAGCAGTCCACGGGGCCACACAGATACGCAGTATTTT.

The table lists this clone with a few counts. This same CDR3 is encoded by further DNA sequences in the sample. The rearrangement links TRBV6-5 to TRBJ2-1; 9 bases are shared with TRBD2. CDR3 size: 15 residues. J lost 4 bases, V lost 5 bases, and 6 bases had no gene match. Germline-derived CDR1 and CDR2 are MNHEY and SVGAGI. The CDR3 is CASSPREGFYNEQFF. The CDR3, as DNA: TGTGCCAGCAGTCCGCGGGAGGGCTTTTACAATGAGCAGTTCTTC.

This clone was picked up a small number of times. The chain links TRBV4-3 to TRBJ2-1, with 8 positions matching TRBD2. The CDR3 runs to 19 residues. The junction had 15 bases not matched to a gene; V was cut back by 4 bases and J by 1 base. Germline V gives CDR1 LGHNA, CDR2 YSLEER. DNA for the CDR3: TGCGCCAGCAGCCCTAAAATGAGCGGGAGTGGTATTTCCTACAATGAGCAGTTCTTC. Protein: CASSPKMSGSGISYNEQFF.

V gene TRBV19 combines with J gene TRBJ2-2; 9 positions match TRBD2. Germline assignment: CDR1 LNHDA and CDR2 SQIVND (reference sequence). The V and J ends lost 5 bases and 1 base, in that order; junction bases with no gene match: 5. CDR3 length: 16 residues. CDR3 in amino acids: CASSDHSGRNTGELFF. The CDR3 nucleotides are TGTGCCAGTAGTGACCATAGCGGGAGGAACACCGGGGAGCTGTTTTTT. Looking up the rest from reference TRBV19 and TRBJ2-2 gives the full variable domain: DGGITQSPKYLFRKEGQNVTLSCEQNLNHDAMYWYRQDPGQGLRLIYYSQIVNDFQKGDIAEGYSVSREKKESFPLTVTSAQKNPTAFYLCASSDHSGRNTGELFFGEGSRLTVL.

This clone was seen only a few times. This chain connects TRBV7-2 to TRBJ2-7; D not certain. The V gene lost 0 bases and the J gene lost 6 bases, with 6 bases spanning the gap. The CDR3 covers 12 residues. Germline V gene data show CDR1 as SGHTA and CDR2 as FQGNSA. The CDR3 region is CASSLAPGEQYF. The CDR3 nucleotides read TGTGCCAGCAGCTTAGCCCCAGGCGAGCAGTACTTC.

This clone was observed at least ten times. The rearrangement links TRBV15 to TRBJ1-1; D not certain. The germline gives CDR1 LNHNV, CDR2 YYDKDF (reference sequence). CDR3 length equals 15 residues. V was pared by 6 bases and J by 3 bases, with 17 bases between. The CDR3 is CATRTWSGYDTEAFF. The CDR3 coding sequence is TGTGCCACCAGGACCTGGTCCGGGTACGACACTGAAGCTTTCTTT.

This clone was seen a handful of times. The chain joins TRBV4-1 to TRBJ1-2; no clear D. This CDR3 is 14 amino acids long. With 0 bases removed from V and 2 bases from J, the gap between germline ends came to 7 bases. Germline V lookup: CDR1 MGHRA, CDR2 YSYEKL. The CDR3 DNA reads TGCGCCAGCAGCCAAGAGCCGGTCAACTATGGCTACACCTTC. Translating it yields CASSQEPVNYGYTF.

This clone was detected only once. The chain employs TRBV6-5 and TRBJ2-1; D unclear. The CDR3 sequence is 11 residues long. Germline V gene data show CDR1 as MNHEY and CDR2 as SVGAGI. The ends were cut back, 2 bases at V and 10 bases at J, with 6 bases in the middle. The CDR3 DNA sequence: TGTGCCAGCAGTTACGGGCCAGAGCAGTTCTTC. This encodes CASSYGPEQFF.

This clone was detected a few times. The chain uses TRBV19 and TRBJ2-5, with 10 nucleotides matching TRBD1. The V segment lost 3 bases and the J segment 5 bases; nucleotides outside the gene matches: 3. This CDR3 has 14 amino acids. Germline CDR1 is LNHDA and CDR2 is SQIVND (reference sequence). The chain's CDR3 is CASSMTGGLETQYF. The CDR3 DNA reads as TGTGCCAGTAGTATGACAGGGGGCCTCGAGACCCAGTACTTC.

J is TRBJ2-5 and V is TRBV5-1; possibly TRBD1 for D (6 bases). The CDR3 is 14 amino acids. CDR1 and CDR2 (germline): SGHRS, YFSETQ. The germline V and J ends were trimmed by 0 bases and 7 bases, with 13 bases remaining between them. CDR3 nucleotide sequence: TGCGCCAGCAGCTTGGGACAGGACGGTGGGACCCAGTACTTC. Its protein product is CASSLGQDGGTQYF.

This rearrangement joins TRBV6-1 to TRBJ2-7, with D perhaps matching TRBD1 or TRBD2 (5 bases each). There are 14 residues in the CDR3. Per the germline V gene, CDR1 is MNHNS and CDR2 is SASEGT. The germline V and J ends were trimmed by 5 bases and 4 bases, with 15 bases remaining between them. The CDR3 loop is CASSPRGGGYEQYF. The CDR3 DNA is TGTGCCAGCAGTCCCCGGGGCGGTGGATACGAGCAGTACTTC.

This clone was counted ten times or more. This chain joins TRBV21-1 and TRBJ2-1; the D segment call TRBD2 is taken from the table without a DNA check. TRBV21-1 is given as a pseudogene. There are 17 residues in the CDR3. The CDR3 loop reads CASSKVFSGRALNEQFF. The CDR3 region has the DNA TGTGCCAGCAGCAAAGTTTTCAGCGGGAGGGCCCTCAATGAGCAGTTCTTC.